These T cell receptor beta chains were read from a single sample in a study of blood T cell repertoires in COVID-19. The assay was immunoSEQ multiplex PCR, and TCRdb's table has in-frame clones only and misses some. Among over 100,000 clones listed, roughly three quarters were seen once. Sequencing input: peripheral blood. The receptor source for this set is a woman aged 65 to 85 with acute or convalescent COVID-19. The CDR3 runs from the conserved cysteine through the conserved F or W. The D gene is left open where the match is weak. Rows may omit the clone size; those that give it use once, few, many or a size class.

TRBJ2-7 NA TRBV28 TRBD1 CASRDGQGSYEQYF TGTGCCAGCAGGGATGGACAGGGCTCCTACGAGCAGTACTTC
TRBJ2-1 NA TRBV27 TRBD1 CASTSGQGNYNEQFF TGTGCCAGCACGTCGGGACAGGGGAATTACAATGAGCAGTTCTTC
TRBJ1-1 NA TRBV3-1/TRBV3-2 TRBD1 CASSPKGAVNTEAFF TGTGCCAGCAGCCCCAAGGGGGCCGTGAACACTGAAGCTTTCTTT
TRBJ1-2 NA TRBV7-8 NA CASSFGQPGYGYTF TGTGCCAGCAGCTTCGGACAGCCCGGCTATGGCTACACCTTC
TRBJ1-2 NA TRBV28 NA CASSLWESRGYTF TGTGCCAGCAGTTTATGGGAATCGCGGGGCTACACCTTC
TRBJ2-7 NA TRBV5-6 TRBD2 CASRGTSGTYEQYF TGTGCCAGCAGAGGGACTAGCGGGACTTACGAGCAGTACTTC
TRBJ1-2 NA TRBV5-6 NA CASSWRDSNYGYTF TGTGCCAGCAGCTGGAGGGATTCTAACTATGGCTACACCTTC
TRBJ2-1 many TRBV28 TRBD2 CASSVPGLAGYNEQFF TGTGCCAGCAGTGTCCCGGGACTAGCGGGGTACAATGAGCAGTTCTTC
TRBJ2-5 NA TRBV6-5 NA CASSYSRGRGETQYF TGTGCCAGCAGTTACTCACGGGGACGGGGGGAGACCCAGTACTTC
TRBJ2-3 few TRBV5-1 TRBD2 CASSLAAGGYTDTQYF TGCGCCAGCAGCTTGGCCGCGGGGGGTTACACAGATACGCAGTATTTT
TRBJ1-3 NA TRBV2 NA CASSEAGFGNTIYF TGTGCCAGCAGCGAGGCAGGGTTTGGAAACACCATATATTTT
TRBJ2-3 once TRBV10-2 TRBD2 CASRGLAGVVDTQYF TGCGCCAGCAGGGGACTAGCGGGGGTCGTAGATACGCAGTATTTT
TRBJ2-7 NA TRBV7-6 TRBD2 CASSLAGGTYEQYF TGTGCCAGCAGCTTAGCGGGGGGGACCTACGAGCAGTACTTC
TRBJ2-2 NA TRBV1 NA CTSSQGGGELFF TGCACCAGCAGCCAGGGGGGCGGGGAGCTGTTTTTT
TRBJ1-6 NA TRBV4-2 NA CASSQSHESPLHF TGTGCCAGCAGCCAAAGCCATGAGTCACCCCTCCACTTT
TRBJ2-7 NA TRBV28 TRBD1 CASRGQGGNYEQYF TGTGCCAGCAGGGGACAGGGAGGGAACTACGAGCAGTACTTC
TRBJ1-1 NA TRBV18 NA CASSASSTGNTEAFF TGTGCCAGCTCAGCCTCTAGTACAGGGAACACTGAAGCTTTCTTT
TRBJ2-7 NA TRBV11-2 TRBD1 CASSPIKWDRSYEQYF TGTGCCAGCAGTCCTATTAAATGGGACAGGTCCTACGAGCAGTACTTC
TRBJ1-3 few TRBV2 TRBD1 CASSAQGAGNTIYF TGTGCCAGCAGTGCACAGGGGGCTGGAAACACCATATATTTT
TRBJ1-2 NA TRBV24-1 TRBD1 CATSDGTGANYGYTF TGTGCCACCAGTGATGGGACAGGGGCTAACTATGGCTACACCTTC
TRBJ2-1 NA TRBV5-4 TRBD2 CASSSATLAVNEQFF TGTGCCAGCAGCTCAGCTACCCTAGCGGTAAATGAGCAGTTCTTC
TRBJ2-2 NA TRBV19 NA CASNSAGETGELFF TGTGCCAGTAACTCGGCAGGGGAGACCGGGGAGCTGTTTTTT
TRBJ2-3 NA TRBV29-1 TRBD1 CSVDKTGGTQYF TGCAGCGTTGATAAGACAGGGGGTACGCAGTATTTT
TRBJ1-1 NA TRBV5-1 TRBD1 CASSFRDRGNTEAFF TGCGCCAGCAGCTTCCGGGACAGGGGGAACACTGAAGCTTTCTTT
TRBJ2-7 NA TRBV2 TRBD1 CASRQGAYEQYF TGTGCCAGCAGGCAGGGGGCCTACGAGCAGTACTTC
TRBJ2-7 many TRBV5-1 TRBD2 CASSLAAGGPYEQYF TGCGCCAGCAGCTTGGCGGCGGGAGGGCCCTACGAGCAGTACTTC
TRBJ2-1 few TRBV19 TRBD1 CASRGTGGNEQFF TGTGCCAGTAGAGGGACAGGGGGGAATGAGCAGTTCTTC
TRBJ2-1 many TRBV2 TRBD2 CASSGAGVSYNEQFF TGTGCCAGCAGTGGCGCGGGAGTCTCCTACAATGAGCAGTTCTTC
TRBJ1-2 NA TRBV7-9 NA CASSLAAREHGYTF TGTGCCAGCAGCTTAGCGGCCAGGGAACATGGCTACACCTTC
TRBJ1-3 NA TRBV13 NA CASSSAQGSGNTIYF TGTGCCAGCAGCTCGGCACAGGGATCCGGAAACACCATATATTTT
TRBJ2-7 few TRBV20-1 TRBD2 CSASPAGGWDEQYF TGCAGTGCTAGTCCGGCGGGGGGTTGGGACGAGCAGTACTTC
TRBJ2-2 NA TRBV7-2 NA CASSLEEGRRTGELFF TGTGCCAGCAGCTTAGAGGAGGGTCGGAGAACCGGGGAGCTGTTTTTT
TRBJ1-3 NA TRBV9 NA CASSVDLIGNTIYF TGTGCCAGCAGCGTGGACTTGATTGGAAACACCATATATTTT
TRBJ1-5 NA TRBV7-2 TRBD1 CASSHRTGGPQHF TGTGCCAGCAGCCACCGGACAGGGGGTCCCCAGCATTTT
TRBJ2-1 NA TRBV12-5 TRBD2 CASGLGGLAGVYNEQFF TGTGCTAGTGGTTTGGGTGGACTAGCGGGAGTTTACAATGAGCAGTTCTTC
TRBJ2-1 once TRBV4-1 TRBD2 CASSRGLAGASDNEQFF TGCGCCAGCAGCCGAGGACTAGCGGGAGCATCAGACAATGAGCAGTTCTTC
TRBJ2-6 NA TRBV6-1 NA CASSASWGAGGSAGANVLTF TGTGCCAGCAGTGCGAGTTGGGGTGCCGGGGGTAGCGCTGGGGCCAACGTCCTGACTTTC
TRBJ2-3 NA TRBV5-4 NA CASSLDGGRTDTQYF TGTGCCAGCAGCTTGGATGGGGGCCGTACAGATACGCAGTATTTT
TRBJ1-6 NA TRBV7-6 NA CASSLSTGGGNSPLHF TGTGCCAGCAGCTTATCAACTGGAGGAGGAAATTCACCCCTCCACTTT
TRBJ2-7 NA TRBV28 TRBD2 CASSFGASGSYEQYF TGTGCCAGCAGTTTCGGCGCTAGCGGGAGCTACGAGCAGTACTTC
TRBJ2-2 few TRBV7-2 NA CASRRQGLNTGELFF TGTGCCAGCCGCCGGCAGGGCCTGAACACCGGGGAGCTGTTTTTT
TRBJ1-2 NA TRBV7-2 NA CASSPRGMDGYTF TGTGCCAGCAGCCCTCGGGGGATGGATGGCTACACCTTC
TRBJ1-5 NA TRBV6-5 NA CASSKLGRPQHF TGTGCCAGCAGTAAACTTGGTAGGCCCCAGCATTTT
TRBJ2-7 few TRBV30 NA CAWSESAGRTYEQYF TGTGCCTGGAGTGAGTCGGCAGGGCGAACCTACGAGCAGTACTTC
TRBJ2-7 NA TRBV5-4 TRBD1 CASSFDRGPYEQYF TGTGCCAGCAGCTTCGACAGGGGCCCCTACGAGCAGTACTTC
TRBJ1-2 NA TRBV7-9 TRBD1 CASSFDRGGGYTF TGTGCCAGCAGCTTTGACAGGGGGGGCGGCTACACCTTC